This T cell receptor (beta chain) stems from a study of T-cell memory formation after mild COVID-19. Study results and limitations: Later expanders leaned CD4+, whereas day 15 to 85 contracting clones were balanced CD4/CD8.

V lost 4 bases and J 5 bases, leaving 12 bases between the germline ends. CDR3 length: 15 amino acids. Germline V CDR1 and CDR2: LNHDA, SQIVND (reference sequence). One entry per CDR3 protein, called by TCRdb with MiXCR from the 5' RACE reads. This sample carries some 410,000 distinct CDR3 sequences, around 22% of them seen once, and the ten largest clones take 10% to 15%. This clonotype was counted ten times or more. What it binds is unknown. This chain connects TRBV19 to TRBJ1-6; maybe TRBD1 (6 bases). This clonotype was obtained from an adult woman who had mild COVID-19 (a few samples of this study predate the infection). Cell type and time point are not known. The sequenced sample was PBMCs or a T cell subset sorted from them (not recorded which). For the CDR3, the DNA is TGTGCCAGTAGTACCTTAAGACAGGATAATTCACCCCTCCACTTT. It encodes CASSTLRQDNSPLHF.